A selection of T cell receptor beta chains follows, all from one sample in a study of identifying expanded T cells in peripheral blood. This table comes from immunoSEQ multiplex PCR, and its TCRdb copy is limited to in-frame clones, with some not included. This sample has around 100,000 clones; about 89% occur once, and the top ten carry approximately 16%. Sequences were obtained from blood. These receptors were collected from a person aged 18-69 years in good health. Each CDR3 is given with its conserved first and last residue. The order of the fields is CDR3 protein, CDR3 DNA, D gene, V gene, J gene. D genes are given only for firm matches.

CDR3: CASSYAQAGANYGYTF
DNA: TGTGCCAGCAGTTACGCTCAGGCCGGAGCTAACTATGGCTACACCTTC
D: NA
V: TRBV6-5
J: TRBJ1-2

CDR3: CASSVRGARGIQYF
DNA: TGTGCCAGCAGCGTCCGGGGAGCCCGCGGGATCCAGTACTTC
D: NA
V: TRBV13
J: TRBJ2-5

CDR3: CASKPGTPSGGYTF
DNA: TGTGCCAGCAAGCCCGGGACGCCCTCGGGCGGCTACACCTTC
D: NA
V: TRBV6-1
J: TRBJ1-2

CDR3: CASSGDWTYEQYF
DNA: TGTGCCAGCAGTGGGGACTGGACCTACGAGCAGTACTTC
D: NA
V: TRBV5-8
J: TRBJ2-7

CDR3: CASSYSASYGYTF
DNA: TGTGCCAGCAGTTACTCGGCCAGCTATGGCTACACCTTC
D: NA
V: TRBV6-5
J: TRBJ1-2

CDR3: CASSPGSSFYEQYF
DNA: TGTGCCAGTAGCCCGGGAAGCTCCTTCTACGAGCAGTACTTC
D: NA
V: TRBV19
J: TRBJ2-7

CDR3: CASSISGQGGTEAFF
DNA: TGTGCCAGTAGTATCAGTGGCCAGGGAGGGACTGAAGCTTTCTTT
D: NA
V: TRBV19
J: TRBJ1-1

CDR3: CARSRGRETQYF
DNA: TGTGCCAGAAGCCGTGGCAGAGAGACCCAGTACTTC
D: NA
V: TRBV5-3
J: TRBJ2-5

CDR3: CASSEVPFLGPAKNIQYF
DNA: TGTGCCAGCAGTGAAGTTCCCTTTCTTGGGCCAGCCAAAAACATTCAGTACTTC
D: NA
V: TRBV6-1
J: TRBJ2-4

CDR3: CSANSGGEQFF
DNA: TGCAGTGCTAATTCTGGGGGCGAGCAGTTCTTC
D: NA
V: TRBV20-1
J: TRBJ2-1